One and the same sample provided the 19 T cell receptor beta chains below, sequenced in a study of cytomegalovirus exposure and HLA in healthy donors. 13 Jbeta primers and 60 Vbeta primers were used for the PCR. The repertoire was sequenced with immunoSEQ multiplex PCR; TCRdb's copy has only in-frame clones and lacks some. The sample records 200,000 to 250,000 clones, 77% being singletons. The sample taken for sequencing was PBMCs. The receptors derive from a woman aged 55-69 years in good health and CMV-seropositive.

The rearrangement links TRBV19 to TRBJ2-3; TRBD2 agrees at 13 bases. The CDR3 loop spans 17 amino acids. The V and J ends lost 5 bases and 6 bases, in that order; junction bases with no gene match: 11. In germline, CDR1 is LNHDA, CDR2 SQIVND (reference sequence). CDR3 sequence (DNA): TGTGCCAGTAGTGCCGGGACTAGCGGGGCGAGAGGGGATACGCAGTATTTT. Translation gives CASSAGTSGARGDTQYF.

This clone was seen just once. The chain has TRBV5-4 and TRBJ2-3, with 7 bases that match TRBD2. Per germline, CDR1 SGHNT and CDR2 YYREEE (reference sequence). The trim removed 9 bases at V and 0 bases at J, leaving 10 bases unmatched. The CDR3 runs 15 residues. The DNA of the CDR3 is TGTGCCACCCTAAGGTCCGGGGGGAGCACAGATACGCAGTATTTT. Translation gives CATLRSGGSTDTQYF.

The chain uses TRBV28 and TRBJ1-1; no definite D call. Trimming took 1 base from V and 4 from J, leaving 4 bases between them. Germline CDR1 and CDR2: MDHEN and SYDVKM. CDR3 size: 12 residues. In nucleotides, the CDR3 is TGTGCCAGCAGTTTATTCGGCACTGAAGCTTTCTTT. Translating gives CASSLFGTEAFF.

The gene calls are TRBV2 and TRBJ2-7; 10 bases fit TRBD2. Germline lookup yields CDR1 SNHLY and CDR2 FYNNEI. The CDR3 length is 15 residues. The V and J ends lost 0 bases and 5 bases, in that order; junction bases with no gene match: 4. DNA of the CDR3: TGTGCCAGCAGTGAAGCTAGCGGGAGGAGCAACGAGCAGTACTTC. Translating it yields CASSEASGRSNEQYF.

This clone appeared once. This chain links TRBV27 with TRBJ2-1; D not resolved. The V gene's germline CDR1 is MNHEY and CDR2 SMNVEV (reference sequence). The CDR3 totals 16 residues. Trimming shortened V by 4 bases and J by 4 bases, and 17 bases separated the two germline ends. CDR3 region: CASSSLPDTSYNEQFF. The CDR3 bases are TGTGCCAGCAGTTCCCTCCCAGACACCAGTTACAATGAGCAGTTCTTC.

This clone was seen only a few times. The V gene is TRBV19, the J gene TRBJ2-2; 8 nucleotides match TRBD2. Trimming removed 4 bases from V and 6 bases from J; junction bases left unmatched: 4. The germline CDR1 and CDR2 sequences are LNHDA and SQIVND (reference sequence). The CDR3 is 14 amino acids. The CDR3 reads CASSRTGGAGELFF. CDR3 nucleotides: TGTGCCAGTAGTAGGACCGGGGGGGCCGGGGAGCTGTTTTTT.

DNA of the CDR3: TGTGCCAGTAGTCGGTCTCGACGACAGGGCGACGAGCAGTACTTC. Amino acid sequence: CASSRSRRQGDEQYF. V gene TRBV19 combines with J gene TRBJ2-7; 7 bases match TRBD1. Germline lookup yields CDR1 LNHDA and CDR2 SQIVND (reference sequence). This CDR3 comprises 15 residues. The V segment lost 5 bases and the J segment 5 bases; nucleotides outside the gene matches: 12.

The V gene is TRBV6-5, the J gene TRBJ1-6, with TRBD1 matching 7 bases. CDR3 length equals 14 residues. The trim removed 7 bases at V and 10 bases at J, leaving 10 bases unmatched. In germline, CDR1 is MNHEY, CDR2 SVGAGI. CDR3: CASKLQGSGSPLHF. CDR3 bases: TGTGCCAGCAAGCTACAGGGGTCGGGGTCACCCCTCCACTTT.

This rearrangement joins TRBV7-2 to TRBJ2-5; TRBD2 matches 7 bases. The germline V gene encodes CDR1 SGHTA and CDR2 FQGNSA. The CDR3 is 14 residues long. J lost 2 bases, V lost 0 bases, and 0 bases had no gene match. The CDR3 sequence: CASSLAGGQETQYF. The CDR3 DNA reads as TGTGCCAGCAGCTTAGCGGGGGGGCAAGAGACCCAGTACTTC.

The gene calls are TRBV7-3 and TRBJ2-6, with D perhaps matching TRBD2 (7 bases). CDR1 SGHTA and CDR2 FQGTGA come from the germline V gene. The ends were cut back, 6 bases at V and 2 bases at J, with 11 bases in the middle. This CDR3 has 15 amino acids. CDR3 protein: CASRVGGAGANVLTF. The CDR3 DNA follows: TGTGCCAGCAGAGTAGGGGGGGCTGGGGCCAACGTCCTGACTTTC.

This clone has only a few counts. CDR3 loop: CASSQDGPRGTYNSPLHF. CDR3 nucleotides: TGCGCCAGCAGCCAAGATGGTCCCAGGGGGACCTATAATTCACCCCTCCACTTT. The V and J genes are TRBV4-3 and TRBJ1-6, with 7 bases fitting TRBD1. Germline V gene data show CDR1 as LGHNA and CDR2 as YSLEER. The V segment lost 0 bases and the J segment 2 bases; nucleotides outside the gene matches: 7. The CDR3 totals 18 residues.

DNA of the CDR3: TGTGCCAGCAGTCCCCCGAGACTAGCGGACAATGAGCAGTTCTTC. It encodes CASSPPRLADNEQFF. This sequence joins TRBV2 and TRBJ2-1; 9 nucleotides match TRBD2. J gave up 5 bases and V 5 bases, and 7 bases lay outside the gene matches. CDR3 size: 15 residues. Germline V lookup: CDR1 SNHLY, CDR2 FYNNEI.

For the CDR3, the DNA is TGTGCCAGCAGCTTTTGGACTAGCGGGGTCAATGAGCAGTTCTTC. Amino acid sequence: CASSFWTSGVNEQFF. This chain joins TRBV7-9 and TRBJ2-1; 12 bases agree with TRBD2. The germline gives CDR1 SEHNR, CDR2 FQNEAQ (reference sequence). Losses at the gene ends were 3 bases for V and 6 bases for J; bases not matched to a gene: 3. The CDR3 has 15 residues.

The genes are TRBV11-3 and TRBJ2-3; a weak D match, TRBD2 (5 bases). V dropped 1 base and J dropped 5 bases, with 13 bases sitting between them. Germline V CDR1 and CDR2: SGHNT, YENEEA. This CDR3 has 15 amino acids. CDR3 region: CASSLGASSQDTQYF. The CDR3 DNA follows: TGTGCCAGCAGCTTAGGGGCTAGCTCACAAGATACGCAGTATTTT.

This chain connects TRBV11-2 to TRBJ2-5; D may be TRBD2 (5 bases). Germline values: CDR1 SGHAT, CDR2 FQNNGV. V was cut by 5 bases and J by 2 bases, with 12 bases left in between. CDR3 length equals 14 residues. CDR3 coding DNA: TGTGCCAGCAGCAAATATGGAGGACAAGAGACCCAGTACTTC. Translating gives CASSKYGGQETQYF. The variable domain in full, completed from reference TRBV11-2 and TRBJ2-5, reads EAGVAQSPRYKIIEKRQSVAFWCNPISGHATLYWYQQILGQGPKLLIQFQNNGVVDDSQLPKDRFSAERLKGVDSTLKIQPAKLEDSAVYLCASSKYGGQETQYFGPGTRLLVL.

This sequence joins TRBV7-9 and TRBJ2-7, with D maybe TRBD2 (5 bases). Germline V gene lookup returns CDR1 SEHNR and CDR2 FQNEAQ (reference sequence). Trimming took 2 bases from V and 9 from J, leaving 11 bases between them. The CDR3 is 12 amino acids. In DNA form, the CDR3 reads TGTGCCAGCAGCTTACGAGGGCTAGGGCAGTACTTC. Amino acids: CASSLRGLGQYF. Filled out from reference TRBV7-9 and TRBJ2-7, the complete variable domain reads DTGVSQNPRHKITKRGQNVTFRCDPISEHNRLYWYRQTLGQGPEFLTYFQNEAQLEKSRLLSDRFSAERPKGSFSTLEIQRTEQGDSAMYLCASSLRGLGQYFGPGTRLTVT.

CDR3 DNA sequence: TGTGCCAGCAGTGAATTTGGACAGGGGAACACCGGGGAGCTGTTTTTT. This encodes CASSEFGQGNTGELFF. The chain uses TRBV2 and TRBJ2-2; 8 bases line up with TRBD1. V trimming: 2 bases; J trimming: 1 base; junction bases outside the gene matches: 3. The germline V gene has CDR1 SNHLY and CDR2 FYNNEI. CDR3 size: 16 residues.

V and J are TRBV5-1 and TRBJ2-7; 9 bases are shared with TRBD1. V shed 4 bases, J shed 3 bases, and the junction held 11 bases outside the gene matches. This CDR3 has 16 residues. CDR1 is SGHRS, CDR2 YFSETQ, per germline. DNA for the CDR3: TGCGCCAGCAGCCCAATCCCCGGGACAGGGATCTACGAGCAGTACTTC. Protein sequence: CASSPIPGTGIYEQYF. Full variable domain (rest looked up from reference TRBV5-1 and TRBJ2-7): KAGVTQTPRYLIKTRGQQVTLSCSPISGHRSVSWYQQTPGQGLQFLFEYFSETQRNKGNFPGRFSGRQFSNSRSEMNVSTLELGDSALYLCASSPIPGTGIYEQYFGPGTRLTVT.

The chain joins TRBV28 to TRBJ1-6; D remains ambiguous. The germline V and J ends were trimmed by 3 bases and 7 bases, with 7 bases remaining between them. In germline, CDR1 is MDHEN, CDR2 SYDVKM. This CDR3 has 13 amino acids. For the CDR3, the DNA is TGTGCCAGCAGTTTTATGACAAATTCACCCCTCCACTTT. It encodes CASSFMTNSPLHF.